This T cell receptor (beta chain) was recorded in a study of identical twins. This clonotype was counted between two and nine times. Its antigen is as yet unknown. CDR3 length: 14 residues. Germline CDR1 is SEHNR and CDR2 is FQNEAQ (reference sequence). The germline V and J ends were trimmed by 1 base and 2 bases, with 9 bases remaining between them. MiXCR, run by TCRdb on the 5' RACE reads, gives a single entry per CDR3 protein. The top ten clones hold 5.5% to 9% of a sample with 250,000 to 350,000 distinct CDR3 sequences, roughly 10% of them seen once. Study-level results: Twins showed weaker excess sharing in their beta out-of-frame sequences. Carriage of fewer insertions was seen in abundant cord blood beta clonotypes, whereas memory repertoires showed none. Out-of-frame alpha sequences common to twins exhibited an excess of low generation probability. The same donors were not followed; conclusions instead depended on cross-sectional statistical analysis.

These data were likewise used in another study, on yellow fever vaccine responses in identical twins.

The sequence derives from a woman between 18 and 29 years old in good health. The genes are TRBV7-9 and TRBJ2-7, with D perhaps matching TRBD2 (5 bases). Sequencing input: CD8+ T cells sorted from blood. Here the CDR3 reads CASSLEDYPYEQYF. CDR3 bases: TGTGCCAGCAGCTTAGAAGACTACCCCTACGAGCAGTACTTC.